Listed below are T cell receptor beta chains from one sample, sequenced in a study of post-analysis software for immune sequencing data. TCRdb re-derived calls from the PCR reads in MiXCR, one entry per CDR3 protein. The sample records about 620,000 distinct CDR3 sequences, 44% being singletons. The sample consisted of blood. The origin of the receptors is a girl aged 10 to 17 with multiple sclerosis. Both conserved end residues are part of each CDR3.

v_gene	j_gene	CDR3aa
TRBV5-6	TRBJ2-3	CASSLGRATDTQYF
TRBV7-9	TRBJ2-7	CASSLGTARINEQYF
TRBV6-1	TRBJ2-7	CASSPGLAGTYEQYF
TRBV28	TRBJ1-4	CASSETSRANEKLFF
TRBV12-3/TRBV12-4	TRBJ2-1	CASSPGTRENNEQFF
TRBV12-3/TRBV12-4	TRBJ1-2	CASRDSYGYTF
TRBV6-6	TRBJ2-7	CASTKGTAIREQYF
TRBV4-1	TRBJ2-1	CASSQDFRGEQFF
TRBV4-1	TRBJ2-3	CASSQEQSNTQYF
TRBV10-3	TRBJ2-1	CAISESTGSEQFF
TRBV20-1	TRBJ1-4	CSACSGTGYEELFF
TRBV3-1	TRBJ2-7	CASSRGTERDEQYF
TRBV7-2	TRBJ2-3	CASSLASPGASDTQYF
TRBV5-1	TRBJ2-5	CASSLGQGRETRYF
TRBV12-3/TRBV12-4	TRBJ2-7	CASRLSGRTYEQYF
TRBV20-1	TRBJ2-7	CSARSDRGSYEQYF
TRBV12-3/TRBV12-4	TRBJ1-5	CASSLIMTARTGNQPQHF
TRBV7-6	TRBJ2-1	CASSPGLGGVEQFF
TRBV12-5	TRBJ2-1	CASKDGPRGEQFF
TRBV20-1	TRBJ2-7	CSARDEGQGYEQYF
TRBV20-1	TRBJ2-7	CSAGWGGLTQYF
TRBV6-5	TRBJ2-3	CASSQGLTAGTQYF
TRBV2	TRBJ2-5	CASSHSGGALETQYF
TRBV9	TRBJ1-1	CASSVARWNTEAFF
TRBV20-1	TRBJ2-5	CSALSGTSATQETQYF
TRBV7-9	TRBJ1-2	CASSLSGGVDHGYTF
TRBV5-1	TRBJ2-2	CASGRFPGELFF
TRBV20-1	TRBJ2-5	CSARDAQGGWETQYF
TRBV20-1	TRBJ1-2	CSARPSHYGYTF
TRBV5-1	TRBJ1-6	CASRLHSYNSPLHF
TRBV7-9	TRBJ1-2	CASSLGPGVGDYGYTF
TRBV6-1	TRBJ2-5	CASSPLAGEQETQYF
TRBV4-1	TRBJ2-1	CASSQERGPGPYNEQFF
TRBV20-1	TRBJ2-1	CSASKRGGHNEQFF
TRBV15	TRBJ1-2	CATSRDTQYGYTF
TRBV5-1	.	CASSLRPQAVGEFYEQYF
TRBV11-2	TRBJ2-1	CASSFHSYNEQFF
TRBV29-1	TRBJ2-1	CSHPGLGSYNEQFF
TRBV20-1	.	CSARDQLAGVLETQYF
TRBV2	TRBJ1-5	CASRVEMSNQPQHF
TRBV20-1	TRBJ2-2	CSARSGVTGELFF
TRBV10-3	.	CAISPGPPQETQFF
TRBV20-1	TRBJ2-1	CSATETQATYNEQFF
TRBV29-1	TRBJ2-1	CSVDGGAGPTGEQFF
TRBV10-3	TRBJ1-2	CAISESPGEDYGYTF
TRBV6-2/TRBV6-3	TRBJ2-6	CASSYSGKPDGSGANVLTF
TRBV29-1	TRBJ2-5	CSLGQKGETQYF
TRBV5-1	TRBJ2-7	CASSFGQGAVDEQYF
TRBV25-1	TRBJ2-6	CASSPRTGDSGANVLTF